The text below deals with one T cell receptor (beta chain). The antigen remains undetermined. Sequence at one end of the junction differs from germline and may be a read error. This sample stems from a study of T cell repertoires in cytomegalovirus infection. Study-level background: Indications of both CMV infection and matching HLA type were provided by public TCR beta signatures.

Germline CDR1 and CDR2: SGHTS and YDEGEE. The CDR3 is 15 amino acids. TCRdb re-called the reads through MiXCR, storing one row per CDR3 protein. The sample includes 200,000 to 250,000 distinct CDR3 sequences, around 12% seen only once; the top ten take approximately 1.8%. General observations from the study: The response measured ex vivo was dominated by TCR beta clonotypes (HLA-C-restricted and CMV-specific). Based on cumulative public TCR beta family frequency, carriers of CMV plus the relevant HLA were identified.

This TCR derives from a human donor in good health (CMV status not recorded). Some clones in this sample may be carry-over from other donors' samples. The chain is built from TRBV5-8 and TRBJ2-3; 8 positions agree with TRBD2. Sequences were obtained from PBMCs. CDR3 coding DNA: TGCGCCAGCAGCTTGCTGCGGGAGGGCACAGATACGCAGTATTTT. Translation gives CASSLLREGTDTQYF. Combining the CDR3 with reference TRBV5-8 and TRBJ2-3 gives the whole variable domain EAGVTQSPTHLIKTRGQQATLRCSPISGHTSVYWYQQALGLGLQFLLWYDEGEERNRGNFPPRFSGRQFPNYSSELNVNALELEDSALYLCASSLLREGTDTQYFGPGTRLTVL.